This passage covers 21 T cell receptor beta chains from one sample sequenced in a study of neurological immune-mediated disorders. TCRdb fed the 5' RACE reads into MiXCR, producing one record per CDR3 protein. The sample carries approximately 43,000 distinct CDR3 sequences, approximately 2.4% recorded once. Sequencing input: PBMCs. Receptor source: a man aged 25 to 40 with multiple sclerosis.

With regard to this clonotype: In this CDR3 the conserved last residue, phenylalanine or tryptophan, is missing, so a read error is likely. The genes are TRBV6-1 and TRBJ2-7; no definite D call. CDR3 length equals 12 residues. The V end was cut by 7 bases, the J end by 7 bases, with 14 bases between. Germline loops: CDR1 MNHNS, CDR2 SASEGT. The CDR3 DNA sequence: TGTGCCAGCATCGAAGCACCTGGGGAGCAGTACAAC. This codes for CASIEAPGEQYN.

As concerns this clonotype: A read error may explain this, as a much larger clone is one base away. This chain connects TRBV20-1 to TRBJ2-3, with TRBD2 matching 8 bases. CDR1 is DFQATT, CDR2 SNEGSKA, per germline (reference sequence). Trimming at V came to 3 bases and at J to 5 bases, leaving 7 bases not matched to a gene. The CDR3 length is 14 residues. The CDR3 region is CSASFLSGRDTQYF. The CDR3 nucleotides are TGCAGTGCTAGTTTCCTGAGCGGGAGAGATACGCAGTATTTT.

This clonotype was recorded at least ten times. The chain has TRBV29-1 and TRBJ2-7, with 8 positions matching TRBD1. The CDR3 extends over 13 amino acids. V shed 4 bases, J shed 3 bases, and the junction held 5 bases outside the gene matches. Germline values: CDR1 SQVTM, CDR2 ANQGSEA. The CDR3 bases are TGCAGCGTTGCGGCACAGGGGGTCTACGAGCAGTACTTC. As protein: CSVAAQGVYEQYF.

The table lists this clonotype with many counts. The V call is TRBV20-1, the J call TRBJ2-2; D possibly matches TRBD1 or TRBD2 (5 bases each). The CDR3 extends over 13 amino acids. V lost 4 bases to trimming and J lost 4 bases, with 10 bases between them. Germline values: CDR1 DFQATT, CDR2 SNEGSKA (reference sequence). CDR3 residues: CSAIRGATGELFF. The CDR3 nucleotides are TGCAGTGCTATTAGAGGGGCCACCGGGGAGCTGTTTTTT.

Ten or more counts support this clonotype. The chain uses TRBV20-1 and TRBJ2-5; the D gene is possibly TRBD2 (5 bases). The CDR3 runs to 14 residues. The ends were cut back, 7 bases at V and 2 bases at J, with 17 bases in the middle. Germline CDR1 is DFQATT and CDR2 is SNEGSKA (reference sequence). The CDR3 DNA reads TGCAGTGTCCCGGGGTCGACAAGGCAAGAGACCCAGTACTTC. Translation gives CSVPGSTRQETQYF.

This clonotype has at least ten counts. The rearrangement uses TRBV5-1 and TRBJ1-1; 9 nucleotides line up with TRBD1. J gave up 8 bases and V 0 bases, and 5 bases lay outside the gene matches. CDR3 length: 14 amino acids. CDR1 is SGHRS and CDR2 is YFSETQ in the germline V gene. The CDR3 bases are TGCGCCAGCAGCTTGGACAGGGGGCAGGTCGAAGCTTTCTTT. This gives the protein CASSLDRGQVEAFF.

Many counts were recorded for this clonotype. The chain couples TRBV4-3 to TRBJ2-3, with 7 nucleotides matching TRBD1. Losses at the gene ends were 4 bases for V and 4 bases for J; bases not matched to a gene: 8. CDR3 length equals 15 residues. Germline CDR1 is LGHNA and CDR2 is YSLEER. The DNA of the CDR3 is TGCGCCAGCAGCCTGACAAGGGGGCGAGCAGATACGCAGTATTTT. Protein sequence: CASSLTRGRADTQYF.

In this sample, this clonotype turned up many times. One junction end does not reproduce the germline sequence, and a read error may be involved. This CDR3 reads CASSLTGHRGYGYTF. CDR3 coding DNA: TGTGCCAGCAGCCTAACAGGGCACCGAGGCTATGGCTACACCTTC. V and J are TRBV7-3 and TRBJ1-2; tentatively, D is TRBD1 (6 bases). The CDR3 is 15 amino acids. Germline-derived CDR1 and CDR2 are SGHTA and FQGTGA.

At least ten counts were recorded for this clonotype. The chain recombines TRBV6-1 with TRBJ2-7; no firm D call. The CDR3 totals 14 residues. V was pared by 6 bases and J by 0 bases, with 12 bases between. The germline V gene encodes CDR1 MNHNS and CDR2 SASEGT. CDR3 coding DNA: TGTGCCAGCAGCCTCGAAGACGGCTCCTACGAGCAGTACTTC. This sequence encodes CASSLEDGSYEQYF.

This clonotype was observed many times. The chain carries TRBV5-6 and TRBJ2-3; D is tentatively TRBD1 or TRBD2 (5 bases each). The CDR3 covers 14 residues. CDR1 SGHDT and CDR2 YYEEEE come from the germline V gene. The ends were cut back, 4 bases at V and 6 bases at J, with 15 bases in the middle. The CDR3 loop is CASSHRRWADTQYF. For the CDR3, the DNA is TGTGCCAGCAGCCACAGGAGGTGGGCGGATACGCAGTATTTT.

Only a few counts were recorded for this clonotype. The genes are TRBV5-4 and TRBJ1-2; no clear D. Trimming cost V 0 bases and J 2 bases, with 11 bases left between them. The CDR3 has 15 residues. Germline loops: CDR1 SGHNT, CDR2 YYREEE (reference sequence). In nucleotides, the CDR3 is TGTGCCAGCAGCTTGGGTTTCGGAAGAAACTATGGCTACACCTTC. It is translated as CASSLGFGRNYGYTF.

This clonotype occurred many times. V usage is TRBV15 and J usage is TRBJ2-4; TRBD1 is a possible D gene (5 bases). The CDR3 runs to 16 residues. Germline V gene lookup returns CDR1 LNHNV and CDR2 YYDKDF (reference sequence). Trimming took off 0 bases at V and 5 bases at J, with 14 bases between the two ends. DNA for the CDR3: TGTGCCACCAGCAGAGAAGCGTGGGGCTTCCAAAACATTCAGTACTTC. This sequence encodes CATSREAWGFQNIQYF. Full variable domain (missing parts from reference TRBV15 and TRBJ2-4): DAMVIQNPRYQVTQFGKPVTLSCSQTLNHNVMYWYQQKSSQAPKLLFHYYDKDFNNEADTPDNFQSRRPNTSFCFLDIRSPGLGDTAMYLCATSREAWGFQNIQYFGAGTRLSVL.

This clonotype was observed many times. CDR3: CSARGGTSIGAYEQYF. CDR3 nucleotide sequence: TGCAGTGCTAGAGGGGGCACTTCGATTGGGGCGTACGAGCAGTACTTC. This chain connects TRBV20-1 to TRBJ2-7, with D tentatively TRBD1 (5 bases). Trimming shortened V by 1 base and J by 4 bases, and 20 bases separated the two germline ends. Germline V gene data show CDR1 as DFQATT and CDR2 as SNEGSKA (reference sequence). CDR3 size: 16 residues.

This clonotype was detected ten times or more. This chain uses TRBV4-2 with TRBJ2-2, with 11 bases identical to TRBD2. The CDR3 covers 21 residues. The V and J ends lost 4 bases and 6 bases, in that order; junction bases with no gene match: 22. The germline V gene has CDR1 LGHNA and CDR2 YNFKEQ. The DNA of the CDR3 is TGTGCCAGCAGCCCCCTCGGAACTAGCGGGAGTAATTTGGGGATGCCCGGGGAGCTGTTTTTT. It yields the protein CASSPLGTSGSNLGMPGELFF.

This clonotype came up a few times. The J gene is TRBJ1-4, the V gene TRBV7-2; 7 nucleotides line up with TRBD1. Germline V lookup: CDR1 SGHTA, CDR2 FQGNSA. The CDR3 has 14 residues. Trimming removed 3 bases from V and 6 bases from J; junction bases left unmatched: 4. The CDR3 nucleotides read TGTGCCAGCAGCTTTGCCGGGACAGATGAAAAACTGTTTTTT. The encoded protein is CASSFAGTDEKLFF.

This clonotype was seen at least ten times. The chain joins TRBV5-1 to TRBJ2-7; D is unresolved. V was shortened by 0 bases and J by 5 bases, with 9 bases between the two germline ends. The CDR3 is 13 amino acids. Germline V CDR1 and CDR2: SGHRS, YFSETQ. This CDR3 reads CASSLGQFDEQYF. The CDR3 DNA reads as TGCGCCAGCAGCTTGGGCCAGTTCGACGAGCAGTACTTC.

This clonotype was recorded at least ten times. The chain joins TRBV7-2 to TRBJ2-7; 13 positions agree with TRBD2. Germline trimming cut 2 bases from V and 6 bases from J; bases unmatched to any gene: 13. This CDR3 comprises 18 residues. Germline V lookup: CDR1 SGHTA, CDR2 FQGNSA. This CDR3 reads CASSLSGLAGAGRGEQYF. The CDR3, as DNA: TGTGCCAGCAGCTTAAGCGGACTAGCGGGGGCCGGTCGTGGCGAGCAGTACTTC.

The table lists this clonotype with many counts. The genes are TRBV3-1 and TRBJ2-1, with D uncertain. The CDR3 runs to 14 residues. Germline-derived CDR1 and CDR2 are LGHDT and YNNKEL (reference sequence). Trimming left V 0 bases short and J 9 bases short, with 12 bases between. DNA for the CDR3: TGTGCCAGCAGCCAAGATGGACGTTTGGTTGAGCAGTTCTTC. This sequence encodes CASSQDGRLVEQFF.

This clonotype was observed many times. V usage is TRBV4-2 and J usage is TRBJ2-3; D remains unclear. Germline loops: CDR1 LGHNA, CDR2 YNFKEQ. The CDR3 loop spans 15 amino acids. Trimming took off 0 bases at V and 6 bases at J, with 13 bases between the two ends. DNA of the CDR3: TGTGCCAGCAGCCAAGACTTAGTCTCCGGGGATACGCAGTATTTT. Translated, it gives CASSQDLVSGDTQYF.

This clonotype came up many times. The chain carries TRBV24-1 and TRBJ2-1; 8 bases fit TRBD1. Per the germline V gene, CDR1 is KGHDR and CDR2 is SFDVKD. The CDR3 is made up of 13 amino acids. Trimming removed 6 bases from V and 9 bases from J; junction bases left unmatched: 6. Here the CDR3 DNA reads TGTGCCACCAGTCAAATAACAGGGGGTGAGCAGTTCTTC. Protein: CATSQITGGEQFF.

This clonotype was found many times. The chain joins TRBV7-2 to TRBJ1-1; D not certain. Trimming pared 1 base from V and 11 bases from J, leaving 14 bases between. Germline CDR1 SGHTA, CDR2 FQGNSA. The CDR3 length is 13 residues. Here the CDR3 reads CASSLGVDRRAFF. In DNA, the CDR3 is TGTGCCAGCAGCTTAGGTGTCGACCGAAGGGCTTTCTTT.